These 5 T cell receptor beta chains came from one sample sequenced in a study of Ad26.COV2.S vaccination and SARS-CoV-2 variants. The table came from immunoSEQ multiplex PCR; TCRdb's copy has only in-frame clones and leaves some out. Of over 300,000 clones in the sample, about four fifths were seen once. The treatment is: roughly 18 received Ad26.COV2.S at low or high dose, single or two shots; about 5 received placebo; per-sample allocation not given. Specimens were obtained on day 63 following the first vaccine or placebo injection. The material was peripheral blood, obtained in a trial of Ad26.COV2.S vaccine versus placebo. The receptor set was obtained from a person between 18 and 65 years old who received the Ad26.COV2.S COVID-19 vaccine or a placebo.

The rearrangement links TRBV5-1 to TRBJ1-2; D not resolved. The V and J ends lost 0 bases and 8 bases respectively, with 11 bases between them. The CDR3 length is 13 residues. The germline V gene encodes CDR1 SGHRS and CDR2 YFSETQ. CDR3 bases: TGCGCCAGCAGCTTGGGGGAAGTATACGGCTACACCTTC. Its translation is CASSLGEVYGYTF.

This clone was detected only a few times. The J gene is TRBJ2-5, the V gene TRBV6-6, with 12 bases fitting TRBD2. Unmatched junction bases numbered 7, after V lost 5 bases and J lost 3 bases. Germline-derived CDR1 and CDR2 are MNHNY and SVGAGI (reference sequence). CDR3 size: 16 residues. The CDR3 bases are TGTGCCAGCAGTCGACGACTAGCGGGGGAGGAAGAGACCCAGTACTTC. Translated, it gives CASSRRLAGEEETQYF.

The gene calls are TRBV30 and TRBJ2-1, with D perhaps given as TRBD1 or TRBD2 (6 bases each). V dropped 5 bases and J dropped 8 bases, with 25 bases sitting between them. Germline V gives CDR1 GTSNPN, CDR2 SVGIG (reference sequence). This CDR3 spans 16 amino acids. The CDR3 DNA is TGTGCCTGGTTTCTCCCCCTAGGGGGGACGGTGGATGAGCAGTTCTTC. As protein: CAWFLPLGGTVDEQFF. The full variable domain, with the rest looked up from reference TRBV30 and TRBJ2-1, is SQTIHQWPATLVQPVGSPLSLECTVEGTSNPNLYWYRQAAGRGLQLLFYSVGIGQISSEVPQNLSASRPQDRQFILSSKKLLLSDSGFYLCAWFLPLGGTVDEQFFGPGTRLTVL.

CDR3 loop: CSASTLQAGIEAFF. DNA of the CDR3: TGCAGTGCTAGTACCCTACAGGCGGGAATTGAAGCTTTCTTT. The chain links TRBV20-1 to TRBJ1-1, with D possibly being TRBD1 (5 bases). CDR1 DFQATT and CDR2 SNEGSKA come from the germline V gene (reference sequence). The CDR3 is 14 residues long. Trimming removed 3 bases from V and 7 bases from J, with 18 bases in between.

This chain joins TRBV4-2 and TRBJ2-2; D is unclear. Germline lookup yields CDR1 LGHNA and CDR2 YNFKEQ. Trimming took off 2 bases at V and 5 bases at J, with 0 bases between the two ends. The CDR3 has 11 amino acids. This CDR3 is CASSQTGELFF. The CDR3 coding sequence is TGTGCCAGCAGCCAAACCGGGGAGCTGTTTTTT.